This T cell receptor beta chain was captured by sequencing in a study of glioma-infiltrating T cells. As for the study in general: Glioblastomas were WHO grade IV, sampled at first diagnosis; low-grade were grade II. Findings of the study overall: Non-neoplastic patients had below-expected tissue-blood divergence, while all gliomas exceeded expectation. Only very few CDR3 sequences appeared in both tissue and blood.

This CDR3 spans 17 amino acids. From germline, CDR1 is MNHEY and CDR2 SMNVEV (reference sequence). The iRepertoire nested amplicon-rescue multiplex PCR amplified TCR alpha and beta CDR3s from RNA. Using its own MiXCR run on the multiplex PCR reads, TCRdb lists one record per CDR3 protein. The sample yields fewer than 500,000 distinct CDR3 sequences, roughly two fifths seen once. This clonotype was observed a single time. Its antigen remains unknown. One end of the junction is discordant with germline, which a read error may explain. The source of this sequence is a human donor with low-grade glioma or glioblastoma, undergoing nonglioma brain surgery, or in good health (not recorded which). This chain connects TRBV27 to TRBJ2-3; a possible D gene is TRBD1 (6 bases). Material: glioma tissue, nonneoplastic brain tissue, or PBMCs (not recorded which). CDR3: CVSSLTRAGAPPDTQYF. The CDR3 bases are TGTGTCAGCAGTTTAACCAGGGCAGGGGCGCCACCAGATACGCAGTATTTT.